These 22 T cell receptor beta chains share one sample of origin, sequenced in a study of shared clonotypes between healthy human individuals. TCRdb's copy holds only in-frame clones and misses some; the assay was immunoSEQ multiplex PCR. Among 2 million to 2.5 million clones listed, 85% to 95% were seen once. Sequenced: naive CD4+ T cells from PBMCs. Subset given: CD45RA+ positively selected. The receptors originated from a man between 18 and 29 years old in good health. Some clones in this sample may be carry-over from other donors' samples.

The chain couples TRBV11-3 to TRBJ2-7; the match to TRBD1 covers 7 bases. Germline CDR1 is SGHNT and CDR2 is YENEEA. This CDR3 is 15 amino acids long. The ends lost 3 bases at V and 2 bases at J; junction bases unmatched: 7. In DNA form, the CDR3 reads TGTGCCAGCAGCTTTTACACAGGGGATGCCTACGAGCAGTACTTC. It codes for CASSFYTGDAYEQYF.

The V gene is TRBV7-2, the J gene TRBJ2-1; 9 bases match TRBD2. The CDR3 has 14 amino acids. The germline V gene has CDR1 SGHTA and CDR2 FQGNSA. Trimming removed 2 bases from V and 9 bases from J; junction bases left unmatched: 5. CDR3 region: CASSLSRGRGEQFF. CDR3 bases: TGTGCCAGCAGCTTAAGTCGCGGGAGGGGTGAGCAGTTCTTC.

This chain connects TRBV9 to TRBJ1-1, with TRBD1 matching 8 bases. The CDR3 loop spans 15 amino acids. From germline, CDR1 is SGDLS and CDR2 YYNGEE. J was trimmed by 1 base and V by 3 bases; bases with no gene match: 5. CDR3 loop: CASSGWTGQNTEAFF. The CDR3 coding sequence is TGTGCCAGCAGCGGTTGGACAGGGCAGAACACTGAAGCTTTCTTT.

The chain is built from TRBV7-9 and TRBJ2-2; a possible D gene is TRBD2 (6 bases). V was shortened by 2 bases and J by 6 bases, with 13 bases between the two germline ends. CDR1 is SEHNR and CDR2 is FQNEAQ in the germline V gene (reference sequence). The CDR3 extends over 15 amino acids. Here the CDR3 reads CASSLWGDGAGELFF. The CDR3 DNA is TGTGCCAGCAGCTTATGGGGGGATGGCGCCGGGGAGCTGTTTTTT.

The chain has TRBV5-8 and TRBJ1-4; D is undetermined. Trimming cost V 2 bases and J 6 bases, with 8 bases left between them. The CDR3 length is 13 residues. The germline CDR1 and CDR2 sequences are SGHTS and YDEGEE. The CDR3 region is CASSFLSDEKLFF. CDR3 nucleotide sequence: TGTGCCAGCAGCTTCCTCTCGGATGAAAAACTGTTTTTT.

This sequence joins TRBV6-5 and TRBJ2-5; TRBD1 matches 11 bases. This CDR3 contains 15 residues. Germline V gives CDR1 MNHEY, CDR2 SVGAGI. The V segment lost 6 bases and the J segment 7 bases; nucleotides outside the gene matches: 10. DNA for the CDR3: TGTGCCAGCAGCCGTGCCGGGACAGGGGGGACGACCCAGTACTTC. Residues: CASSRAGTGGTTQYF.

V usage is TRBV7-9 and J usage is TRBJ1-2; 8 bases map to TRBD1. The CDR3 runs to 17 residues. Per the germline V gene, CDR1 is SEHNR and CDR2 is FQNEAQ (reference sequence). V gave up 2 bases and J gave up 8 bases; unmatched junction bases: 16. CDR3 sequence (DNA): TGTGCCAGCAGCTTATTACAGCGGGAGGACAGGGCTAGGGGCTACACCTTC. This translates into CASSLLQREDRARGYTF.

Comments on this clone: In the same sample, other DNA sequences code for this CDR3. The chain has TRBV11-2 and TRBJ2-7; D unresolved. Trimming took 5 bases from V and 3 from J, leaving 8 bases between them. Germline CDR1 SGHAT, CDR2 FQNNGV. CDR3 length equals 12 residues. This CDR3 reads CASSPPGYEQYF. The CDR3, as DNA: TGTGCCAGCAGCCCTCCAGGCTACGAGCAGTACTTC.

The chain uses TRBV10-3 and TRBJ1-2; D may be TRBD1 (5 bases). The V end lost 8 bases, the J end lost 5 bases, and 15 bases lay between the germline ends. The germline V gene has CDR1 ENHRY and CDR2 SYGVKD. The CDR3 totals 13 residues. This chain's CDR3 is CAIGPGARYGYTF. The CDR3 DNA reads as TGTGCCATCGGTCCTGGGGCCCGGTATGGCTACACCTTC.

The chain joins TRBV6-1 to TRBJ2-7; TRBD2 matches at 7 bases. Trimming took 5 bases from V and 0 from J; bases not matched to a gene: 4. Germline V gene data show CDR1 as MNHNS and CDR2 as SASEGT. The CDR3 runs 14 residues. The DNA for the CDR3 is TGTGCCAGCAGTTGGGAGGGCGGCTCCTACGAGCAGTACTTC. Amino acid sequence: CASSWEGGSYEQYF.

The CDR3 loop reads CASRRGPLSYNEQFF. For the CDR3, the DNA is TGTGCCAGCAGAAGGGGCCCCCTGAGCTACAATGAGCAGTTCTTC. The V gene is TRBV27, the J gene TRBJ2-1, with D maybe TRBD1 (5 bases). The CDR3 extends over 15 amino acids. V shed 6 bases and J shed 3 bases, with 15 bases lying between them. Looked up from germline, CDR1 is MNHEY and CDR2 is SMNVEV (reference sequence).

Regarding this clone: Mismatch with germline at one junction end may stem from a read error. The V and J genes are TRBV7-9 and TRBJ2-7; D might be TRBD1 (7 bases). Germline V lookup: CDR1 SEHNR, CDR2 FQNEAQ (reference sequence). The CDR3 consists of 14 residues. CDR3 sequence reads: CASSFSTVGTEGAF. In nucleotides, the CDR3 is TGTGCCAGCAGCTTTTCCACGGTGGGGACGGAGGGGGCCTTC.

This clone occurred once. The V call is TRBV7-9, the J call TRBJ2-3; 9 bases line up with TRBD2. Germline assignment: CDR1 SEHNR and CDR2 FQNEAQ (reference sequence). The CDR3 sequence is 16 residues long. The V segment lost 5 bases and the J segment 4 bases; nucleotides outside the gene matches: 10. CDR3 nucleotides: TGTGCCAGCAGCCAAGGTATAGCGGGAGTTGCAGATACGCAGTATTTT. Translation: CASSQGIAGVADTQYF.

V is TRBV5-1 and J is TRBJ2-2; 9 nucleotides align to TRBD1. The CDR3 is made up of 16 amino acids. Per germline, CDR1 SGHRS and CDR2 YFSETQ. The V and J ends lost 0 bases and 6 bases, in that order; junction bases with no gene match: 6. The chain's CDR3 is CASSLAGQGRPGELFF. CDR3 nucleotide sequence: TGCGCCAGCAGCTTGGCGGGACAGGGAAGGCCCGGGGAGCTGTTTTTT. Supplemented by reference TRBV5-1 and TRBJ2-2, the full variable domain reads KAGVTQTPRYLIKTRGQQVTLSCSPISGHRSVSWYQQTPGQGLQFLFEYFSETQRNKGNFPGRFSGRQFSNSRSEMNVSTLELGDSALYLCASSLAGQGRPGELFFGEGSRLTVL.

The V call is TRBV19, the J call TRBJ1-2; D uncertain. Trimming took off 3 bases at V and 8 bases at J, with 13 bases between the two ends. CDR3 length: 13 amino acids. The germline V gene has CDR1 LNHDA and CDR2 SQIVND (reference sequence). Written as DNA, the CDR3 is TGTGCCAGTAGTATTTCTTCAGTCCTCGGCTACACCTTC. It encodes CASSISSVLGYTF. The full variable domain, in which reference TRBV19 and TRBJ1-2 provide the parts outside the CDR3, is DGGITQSPKYLFRKEGQNVTLSCEQNLNHDAMYWYRQDPGQGLRLIYYSQIVNDFQKGDIAEGYSVSREKKESFPLTVTSAQKNPTAFYLCASSISSVLGYTFGSGTRLTVV.

The V and J genes are TRBV5-1 and TRBJ2-7, with TRBD2 matching over 8 bases. Per the germline V gene, CDR1 is SGHRS and CDR2 is YFSETQ. Unmatched junction bases numbered 12, after V lost 4 bases and J lost 6 bases. The CDR3 length is 15 residues. The CDR3 is CASSLPGLDGLEQYF. In DNA form, the CDR3 reads TGCGCCAGCAGCCTCCCGGGACTAGATGGACTCGAGCAGTACTTC. Based on the CDR3 plus reference TRBV5-1 and TRBJ2-7, the full variable domain is KAGVTQTPRYLIKTRGQQVTLSCSPISGHRSVSWYQQTPGQGLQFLFEYFSETQRNKGNFPGRFSGRQFSNSRSEMNVSTLELGDSALYLCASSLPGLDGLEQYFGPGTRLTVT.

This clone was counted a few times. The CDR3 region is CASTKEEGYQPQHF. CDR3 in DNA: TGTGCCAGCACCAAGGAGGAGGGGTATCAGCCCCAGCATTTT. J is TRBJ1-5 and V is TRBV7-2, with D possibly being TRBD1 (5 bases). Germline loops: CDR1 SGHTA, CDR2 FQGNSA. The CDR3 extends over 14 amino acids. V lost 7 bases, J lost 5 bases, and 15 bases lay in between. The full variable domain, its missing parts supplied by reference TRBV7-2 and TRBJ1-5, is GAGVSQSPSNKVTEKGKDVELRCDPISGHTALYWYRQSLGQGLEFLIYFQGNSAPDKSGLPSDRFSAERTGGSVSTLTIQRTQQEDSAVYLCASTKEEGYQPQHFGDGTRLSIL.

The genes are TRBV7-2 and TRBJ1-1; 8 positions match TRBD1. Germline CDR1 and CDR2: SGHTA and FQGNSA. The CDR3 loop spans 14 amino acids. V lost 6 bases, J lost 0 bases, and 3 bases stayed unmatched. This chain's CDR3 is CASRRQGLNTEAFF. CDR3 bases: TGTGCCAGCAGACGACAGGGGTTGAACACTGAAGCTTTCTTT.

J is TRBJ2-1 and V is TRBV2; D is undetermined. V gave up 0 bases and J gave up 10 bases, with 7 bases separating them. The CDR3 is 12 amino acids. Germline CDR1 is SNHLY and CDR2 is FYNNEI. The CDR3 here is CASSEANREQFF. The CDR3 DNA reads TGTGCCAGCAGTGAAGCCAACAGAGAGCAGTTCTTC.

The gene calls are TRBV29-1 and TRBJ2-5; D perhaps matches TRBD1 (5 bases). The germline V gene has CDR1 SQVTM and CDR2 ANQGSEA. Trimming removed 7 bases at V and 4 bases at J, with 13 bases between. The CDR3 consists of 12 residues. Here the CDR3 DNA reads TGCAGCGCCGAGCAGGGCGGAGAGACCCAGTACTTC. Translated: CSAEQGGETQYF.

The gene calls are TRBV7-8 and TRBJ2-2; TRBD2 is a possible D gene (5 bases). CDR1 is SGHVS and CDR2 is FQNEAQ in the germline V gene. With 3 bases removed from V and 6 bases from J, the gap between germline ends came to 11 bases. The CDR3 totals 14 residues. The CDR3 DNA reads TGTGCCAGCAGCTTTCGGGGTTTTTCCGGGGAGCTGTTTTTT. This gives the protein CASSFRGFSGELFF.

The CDR3 bases are TGTGCCAGCAGACCTAGCGGGTACGAGCAGTACTTC. Translating it yields CASRPSGYEQYF. The J gene is TRBJ2-7, the V gene TRBV28, with 8 bases fitting TRBD2. The CDR3 runs 12 residues. With 6 bases clipped from V and 4 bases from J, the junction kept 2 bases outside the gene matches. In germline, CDR1 is MDHEN, CDR2 SYDVKM.